These T cell receptor beta chains were read from a single sample in a study of CD4 T cells in relation to SARS-CoV-2 and coronaviruses. TCRdb's copy holds only in-frame clones and misses some; the assay was immunoSEQ multiplex PCR. The sample consists of approximately 19,000 clones, approximately 84% of them appearing once. Their recognized antigens are unknown. Specimen: CD4+ T cells from PBMCs, cultured in vitro. These TCRs come from a human donor in good health. Each CDR3 is given with its conserved first and last residue. Each record gives: D gene, clone size, V gene, J gene, CDR3 protein, CDR3 DNA. A D gene is named only where the DNA matches it firmly. Clone size appears in some rows only: once, few, many, or a class for an expanded clone.

NA,once,TRBV11-2,TRBJ1-3,CATSPGTAGNTIYF,TGTGCCACCTCTCCCGGGACGGCTGGAAACACCATATATTTT
TRBD1,few,TRBV10-1,TRBJ1-2,CASSARQGRDGYTF,TGCGCCAGCAGTGCCCGACAGGGGAGAGACGGCTACACCTTC
NA,few,TRBV5-4,TRBJ2-5,CASSLERSPGETQYF,TGTGCCAGCAGCTTGGAAAGGAGTCCCGGTGAGACCCAGTACTTC
NA,NA,TRBV5-1,TRBJ2-2,CASRLTQGTAGELFF,TGCGCCAGCAGACTCACCCAGGGAACGGCCGGGGAGCTGTTTTTT
NA,once,TRBV11-2,TRBJ2-5,CASSLSETQYF,TGTGCCAGCAGCTTAAGTGAGACCCAGTACTTC
NA,NA,TRBV18,TRBJ1-4,CASSRLGEKLFF,TGTGCCAGCTCACGACTAGGGGAAAAACTGTTTTTT
NA,NA,TRBV7-9,TRBJ1-3,CASSFLGEPGNTIYF,TGTGCCAGCAGCTTCCTCGGGGAACCTGGAAACACCATATATTTT
TRBD1,NA,TRBV19,TRBJ1-5,CASRDGQGGQPQHF,TGTGCCAGTAGGGACGGACAGGGAGGACAGCCCCAGCATTTT
TRBD1,once,TRBV11-2,TRBJ1-2,CASSLTGYEGYTF,TGTGCCAGCAGCTTGACAGGGTACGAAGGCTACACCTTC
TRBD1,once,TRBV28,TRBJ2-7,CASRNTGGFYEQYF,TGTGCCAGCAGGAATACAGGGGGCTTCTACGAGCAGTACTTC
NA,NA,TRBV5-1,TRBJ2-7,CASSLSRGSYEQYF,TGCGCCAGCAGCTTGAGCAGGGGCTCCTACGAGCAGTACTTC
NA,NA,TRBV27,TRBJ2-7,CASSSPGPYEQYF,TGTGCCAGCAGTTCGCCTGGACCCTACGAGCAGTACTTC
NA,NA,TRBV4-1,TRBJ2-5,CASSQGQASQETQYF,TGCGCCAGCAGCCAAGGACAGGCCTCACAAGAGACCCAGTACTTC
NA,NA,TRBV18,TRBJ2-7,CASSPFQGNEQYF,TGTGCCAGCTCACCATTCCAGGGCAACGAGCAGTACTTC
NA,NA,TRBV6-6,TRBJ2-7,CASSTAGTKAYEQYF,TGTGCCAGCAGTACTGCCGGGACAAAGGCCTACGAGCAGTACTTC
NA,NA,TRBV9,TRBJ2-2,CASSVERGWDTGELFF,TGTGCCAGCAGCGTAGAGAGGGGTTGGGACACCGGGGAGCTGTTTTTT
TRBD2,NA,TRBV2,TRBJ2-3,CASSWTSGSSSTDTQYF,TGTGCCAGCAGTTGGACTAGCGGGAGTTCTAGCACAGATACGCAGTATTTT
NA,NA,TRBV15,TRBJ2-5,CATSRDRSQETQYF,TGTGCCACCAGCAGAGACAGATCTCAAGAGACCCAGTACTTC
NA,NA,TRBV12-5,TRBJ2-3,CASGLVIGYGGLTDTQYF,TGTGCTAGTGGTTTGGTAATAGGCTACGGTGGCTTAACAGATACGCAGTATTTT
NA,NA,TRBV5-1,TRBJ1-2,CASSQQPPGQTNYGYTF,TGCGCCAGCAGCCAACAACCACCGGGACAAACTAACTATGGCTACACCTTC
TRBD1,NA,TRBV24-1,TRBJ1-2,CATSDSDRALDGYTF,TGTGCCACCAGTGATTCCGACAGGGCGTTGGATGGCTACACCTTC
TRBD1,NA,TRBV6-6,TRBJ1-5,CASRTPGGSQPQHF,TGTGCCAGCAGGACACCAGGGGGCAGCCAGCCCCAGCATTTT
TRBD1,NA,TRBV15,TRBJ2-5,CATSRDPGTGFLKTQYF,TGTGCCACCAGCAGAGATCCAGGGACAGGGTTTTTGAAGACCCAGTACTTC
TRBD1,large,TRBV4-1,TRBJ1-3,CASSQDVPGGSGNTIYF,TGCGCCAGCAGCCAAGATGTCCCAGGGGGCTCGGGAAACACCATATATTTT
NA,NA,TRBV20-1,TRBJ2-7,CSASDQYEQYF,TGCAGTGCCTCCGACCAGTACGAGCAGTACTTC
NA,NA,TRBV5-1,TRBJ2-7,CASSPQDPGREQYF,TGCGCCAGCAGCCCCCAAGATCCTGGGAGGGAGCAGTACTTC
NA,NA,TRBV10-3,TRBJ1-2,CAISESPVISYGYTF,TGTGCCATCAGTGAGTCGCCCGTGATCAGCTATGGCTACACCTTC
TRBD1,NA,TRBV6-5,TRBJ2-5,CAGQGFGETQYF,TGTGCCGGACAGGGGTTCGGCGAGACCCAGTACTTC
TRBD2,few,TRBV3-1/TRBV3-2,TRBJ2-3,CASSQASGADTQYF,TGTGCCAGCAGCCAGGCTAGCGGAGCAGATACGCAGTATTTT